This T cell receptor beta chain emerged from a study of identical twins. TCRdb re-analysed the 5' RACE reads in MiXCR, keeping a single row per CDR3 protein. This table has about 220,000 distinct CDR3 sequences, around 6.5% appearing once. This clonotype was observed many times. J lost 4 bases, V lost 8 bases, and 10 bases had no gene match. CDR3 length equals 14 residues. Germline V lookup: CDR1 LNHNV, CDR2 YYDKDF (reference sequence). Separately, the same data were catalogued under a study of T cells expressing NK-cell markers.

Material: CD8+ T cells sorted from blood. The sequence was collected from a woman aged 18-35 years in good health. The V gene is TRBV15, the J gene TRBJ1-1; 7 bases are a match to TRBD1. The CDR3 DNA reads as TGTGCCACCGAAGTCAGGGGGTTGGGCACTGAAGCTTTCTTT. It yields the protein CATEVRGLGTEAFF.